These 29 T cell receptor beta chains were all obtained from the same sample, sequenced in a study of OX40 agonist ivuxolimab in advanced cancers. The repertoire was sequenced with immunoSEQ multiplex PCR; TCRdb's copy has only in-frame clones and lacks some. The table lists roughly 25,000 clones, roughly 78% of them singletons. Sequenced material: CD4+ or CD8+ T cells sorted from blood, taken in a trial of the OX40 agonist ivuxolimab. These receptors were obtained from an adult with an advanced solid tumor such as melanoma, head and neck, liver or kidney cancer.

The V call is TRBV27, the J call TRBJ2-5; no clear D gene. Trimming left V 8 bases short and J 5 bases short, with 15 bases between. The germline V gene encodes CDR1 MNHEY and CDR2 SMNVEV (reference sequence). There are 13 residues in the CDR3. CDR3 nucleotides: TGTGCCAGCGGCCGTAGAATGGGGGAGACCCAGTACTTC. This sequence encodes CASGRRMGETQYF.

This sequence joins TRBV5-8 and TRBJ2-3; a weak D match, TRBD2 (5 bases). Germline CDR1 SGHTS, CDR2 YDEGEE. There are 17 residues in the CDR3. V was trimmed by 3 bases and J by 2 bases, leaving 19 bases between them. In DNA, the CDR3 is TGTGCCAGCAGCTCCATACTGCGGGCCAGCTACACAGATACGCAGTATTTT. Protein product: CASSSILRASYTDTQYF.

About this clone: At one boundary the junction diverges from the germline segment, which might be a read error. This sequence joins TRBV4-1 and TRBJ2-3, with D perhaps TRBD1 (6 bases). The germline CDR1 and CDR2 sequences are MGHRA and YSYEKL. The length of the CDR3 is 13 residues. CDR3 residues: CASSLGTSDAQYF. The CDR3 region has the DNA TGCGCCAGCAGCCTCGGGACATCAGATGCGCAGTATTTT.

The chain uses TRBV9 and TRBJ1-1, with a possible D match to TRBD1 (5 bases). CDR1 is SGDLS, CDR2 YYNGEE, per germline. Trimming left V 0 bases short and J 2 bases short, with 14 bases between. This CDR3 has 16 amino acids. Written as DNA, the CDR3 is TGTGCCAGCAGCGTAGGCGGTAGGGACCGAAACACTGAAGCTTTCTTT. It is translated as CASSVGGRDRNTEAFF.

The chain combines TRBV4-3 with TRBJ2-3; D is possibly TRBD1 or TRBD2 (5 bases each). The CDR3 extends over 17 amino acids. The germline V gene has CDR1 LGHNA and CDR2 YSLEER. Trimming took 0 bases from V and 3 from J, leaving 16 bases between them. The CDR3 protein is CASSQDKVAEGTDTQYF. In DNA, the CDR3 is TGCGCCAGCAGCCAAGATAAGGTAGCAGAGGGGACAGATACGCAGTATTTT.

The chain recombines TRBV29-1 with TRBJ2-6; 8 bases fit TRBD1. The germline V gene has CDR1 SQVTM and CDR2 ANQGSEA. This CDR3 contains 18 residues. V was clipped by 5 bases and J by 3 bases; unmatched bases: 15. CDR3 nucleotide sequence: TGCAGCGTTTTAGGGGACAGGCAAACTTTTGGTGGGGCCAACGTCCTGACTTTC. It is translated as CSVLGDRQTFGGANVLTF.

V gene TRBV5-1 combines with J gene TRBJ2-1; the D call may be TRBD1 or TRBD2 (5 bases each). The CDR3 runs 17 residues. V dropped 6 bases and J dropped 0 bases, with 19 bases sitting between them. The germline CDR1 and CDR2 sequences are SGHRS and YFSETQ. The CDR3 nucleotides read TGCGCCAGCACCCTAAGGGGCGGGCTGAGCTCCTACAATGAGCAGTTCTTC. Translation gives CASTLRGGLSSYNEQFF.

The chain has TRBV9 and TRBJ2-7; 9 bases map to TRBD1. V dropped 0 bases and J dropped 5; count of bases not matched to a gene: 6. Germline loops: CDR1 SGDLS, CDR2 YYNGEE. The CDR3 extends over 15 amino acids. DNA of the CDR3: TGTGCCAGCAGCGTAGCGGGACAGGGTTTAGACGAGCAGTACTTC. Its translation: CASSVAGQGLDEQYF.

The chain joins TRBV6-1 to TRBJ1-4; D gene uncertain. Germline-derived CDR1 and CDR2 are MNHNS and SASEGT. CDR3 length: 16 amino acids. Trimming took off 4 bases at V and 0 bases at J, with 12 bases between the two ends. The CDR3 sequence: CASSGQLISTNEKLFF. CDR3 DNA sequence: TGTGCCAGCAGTGGACAACTCATTTCAACTAATGAAAAACTGTTTTTT.

Of note for this clone: Sequence at one end of the junction differs from germline and may be a read error. The gene calls are TRBV2 and TRBJ2-1; 14 nucleotides align to TRBD2. The germline V gene encodes CDR1 SNHLY and CDR2 FYNNEI. The CDR3 spans 16 residues. CDR3 sequence (DNA): TGTACCAGCAGTGCTAGACTAGCGGGAGGGCCGGATGAGCAGTTCTTC. Translated, it gives CTSSARLAGGPDEQFF.

This rearrangement joins TRBV2 to TRBJ2-1; TRBD2 matches 15 bases. Germline CDR1 and CDR2: SNHLY and FYNNEI. V was clipped by 8 bases and J by 10 bases; unmatched bases: 6. This CDR3 is built from 14 residues. As DNA, the CDR3 is TGTGCCAGCGGACTAGCGGGAGGGCTTGGAGAGCAGTTCTTC. Protein: CASGLAGGLGEQFF.

This clone was counted a single time. J is TRBJ2-7 and V is TRBV27, with no clear D. Per germline, CDR1 MNHEY and CDR2 SMNVEV (reference sequence). Trimming removed 6 bases at V and 0 bases at J, with 6 bases between. The CDR3 sequence is 12 residues long. CDR3 protein: CASRGYSYEQYF. The CDR3, as DNA: TGTGCCAGCAGAGGGTACTCCTACGAGCAGTACTTC.

The chain recombines TRBV28 with TRBJ1-2; the D gene is possibly TRBD1 (6 bases). CDR3 size: 15 residues. Trimming left V 5 bases short and J 2 bases short, with 15 bases between. Germline CDR1 and CDR2: MDHEN and SYDVKM. For the CDR3, the DNA is TGTGCCAGCAGTCGCGCCGGACAGACCAACTATGGCTACACCTTC. As protein: CASSRAGQTNYGYTF.

This sequence joins TRBV4-1 and TRBJ2-3; TRBD1 matches 11 bases. CDR1 MGHRA and CDR2 YSYEKL come from the germline V gene. The CDR3 consists of 14 residues. V shed 4 bases and J 5 bases; nucleotides not matched to a gene: 2. The DNA of the CDR3 is TGCGCCAGCAGCCCGGACAGGGGGCGAGATACGCAGTATTTT. Translated: CASSPDRGRDTQYF.

The V and J genes are TRBV28 and TRBJ2-4, with TRBD1 matching over 8 bases. The germline CDR1 and CDR2 sequences are MDHEN and SYDVKM. CDR3 length: 14 residues. The V and J ends lost 6 bases and 4 bases, in that order; junction bases with no gene match: 5. The CDR3 loop is CASSSGQVKNIQYF. The CDR3 DNA follows: TGTGCCAGCAGCTCGGGACAGGTGAAAAACATTCAGTACTTC.

This chain connects TRBV4-2 to TRBJ1-6; 9 nucleotides line up with TRBD1. The trim removed 1 base at V and 10 bases at J, leaving 11 bases unmatched. The length of the CDR3 is 17 residues. Germline lookup yields CDR1 LGHNA and CDR2 YNFKEQ. CDR3 bases: TGTGCCAGCAGCCAAGGGGTGACAGGGGGACGTAGCTCACCCCTCCACTTT. It encodes CASSQGVTGGRSSPLHF.

The table lists this clone with a count of one. V gene TRBV30 combines with J gene TRBJ1-1, with D perhaps matching TRBD1 (6 bases). CDR3 size: 13 residues. CDR1 and CDR2 from the germline V gene are GTSNPN and SVGIG (reference sequence). Trimming removed 1 base from V and 5 bases from J, with 11 bases in between. For the CDR3, the DNA is TGTGCCTGGAGTGCAAGGGGGTGGACTGAAGCTTTCTTT. It codes for CAWSARGWTEAFF.

This chain uses TRBV5-4 with TRBJ2-7, with 7 bases identical to TRBD1. Germline trimming cut 4 bases from V and 2 bases from J; bases unmatched to any gene: 6. The germline V gene has CDR1 SGHNT and CDR2 YYREEE (reference sequence). This CDR3 has 14 residues. Here the CDR3 DNA reads TGTGCCAGCAGCCCGGGACAGCACACCTACGAGCAGTACTTC. It translates to CASSPGQHTYEQYF.

CDR3 sequence: CASRRRIYSNQPQHF. The CDR3 DNA reads TGCGCCAGCAGACGTCGGATTTATAGCAATCAGCCCCAGCATTTT. The chain uses TRBV10-1 and TRBJ1-5; D not resolved. V was shortened by 6 bases and J by 0 bases, with 12 bases between the two germline ends. This CDR3 region has 15 residues. Looked up from germline, CDR1 is WNHNN and CDR2 is SYGVQD (reference sequence).

The V gene is TRBV5-1, the J gene TRBJ1-1, with 7 bases aligning to TRBD1. With 6 bases clipped from V and 0 bases from J, the junction kept 11 bases outside the gene matches. The CDR3 length is 16 residues. Germline V gene data show CDR1 as SGHRS and CDR2 as YFSETQ. Here the CDR3 reads CASKGDSSYLNTEAFF. The CDR3 nucleotides are TGCGCCAGCAAGGGGGACAGCTCCTATTTGAACACTGAAGCTTTCTTT.

This chain links TRBV27 with TRBJ2-6; no clear D. From germline, CDR1 is MNHEY and CDR2 SMNVEV (reference sequence). The CDR3 length is 16 residues. Trimming pared 7 bases from V and 4 bases from J, leaving 17 bases between. The CDR3 sequence is CASTSSYAAGANVLTF. The CDR3 DNA sequence: TGTGCCAGCACTTCCTCTTATGCGGCCGGGGCCAACGTCCTGACTTTC.

CDR3 region: CASSLPEGAEQYF. Written as DNA, the CDR3 is TGCGCCAGCAGCTTGCCTGAGGGGGCCGAGCAGTACTTC. The chain uses TRBV5-1 and TRBJ2-7; 7 nucleotides agree with TRBD1. J gave up 6 bases and V 1 base, and 4 bases lay outside the gene matches. Germline lookup yields CDR1 SGHRS and CDR2 YFSETQ. This CDR3 has 13 amino acids.

The V gene is TRBV29-1, the J gene TRBJ2-4; tentatively, D is TRBD2 (6 bases). CDR3 length: 15 amino acids. Trimming pared 0 bases from V and 0 bases from J, leaving 9 bases between. In germline, CDR1 is SQVTM, CDR2 ANQGSEA. This CDR3 is CSVEDSGLAKNIQYF. The CDR3 region has the DNA TGCAGCGTTGAAGATTCGGGACTAGCCAAAAACATTCAGTACTTC.

This chain uses TRBV5-1 with TRBJ1-5; 9 nucleotides agree with TRBD1. The trim removed 0 bases at V and 4 bases at J, leaving 5 bases unmatched. The CDR3 sequence is 16 residues long. Germline CDR1 and CDR2: SGHRS and YFSETQ. The CDR3 DNA sequence: TGCGCCAGCAGCTTGGGCTCGGGACAGGGAAATCAGCCCCAGCATTTT. Its protein product is CASSLGSGQGNQPQHF.

This chain connects TRBV28 to TRBJ1-6; D remains unclear. Between the trimmed V and J ends, which lost 2 bases and 7 bases, there was a span of 6 bases. Germline-derived CDR1 and CDR2 are MDHEN and SYDVKM. The CDR3 covers 13 residues. This CDR3 is CASSLRWNSPLHF. The CDR3 nucleotides read TGTGCCAGCAGTTTACGGTGGAATTCACCCCTCCACTTT.

This clone is termed medium-sized (0.01 to 0.1%). This chain links TRBV7-6 with TRBJ1-6, with a tentative D call TRBD1 (6 bases). The ends were cut back, 5 bases at V and 7 bases at J, with 15 bases in the middle. The CDR3 runs to 15 residues. Germline CDR1 reads SGHVS; CDR2 reads FNYEAQ. CDR3 sequence: CASSTDTGWNSPLHF. CDR3 in DNA: TGTGCCAGCAGCACGGATACAGGGTGGAATTCACCCCTCCACTTT.

This chain joins TRBV5-1 and TRBJ1-4; D might be TRBD1 (5 bases). Trimming cost V 2 bases and J 0 bases, with 11 bases left between them. Germline assignment: CDR1 SGHRS and CDR2 YFSETQ. The length of the CDR3 is 16 residues. The CDR3 sequence: CASSFGTVTTNEKLFF. CDR3 coding DNA: TGCGCCAGCAGCTTCGGGACGGTTACAACTAATGAAAAACTGTTTTTT. The whole variable domain, remainder taken from reference TRBV5-1 and TRBJ1-4, is KAGVTQTPRYLIKTRGQQVTLSCSPISGHRSVSWYQQTPGQGLQFLFEYFSETQRNKGNFPGRFSGRQFSNSRSEMNVSTLELGDSALYLCASSFGTVTTNEKLFFGSGTQLSVL.

The chain uses TRBV28 and TRBJ1-5, with 7 bases matching TRBD1. The length of the CDR3 is 18 residues. The germline gives CDR1 MDHEN, CDR2 SYDVKM. V lost 5 bases to trimming and J lost 6 bases; unmatched junction nucleotides: 19. CDR3 sequence reads: CASSPLYGFRGTSQPQHF. In DNA, the CDR3 is TGTGCCAGCAGTCCACTATATGGTTTCAGGGGGACCAGTCAGCCCCAGCATTTT.

The V gene is TRBV7-2, the J gene TRBJ2-2; D ambiguous. This CDR3 comprises 12 residues. CDR1 and CDR2 (germline): SGHTA, FQGNSA. Trimming cost V 5 bases and J 2 bases, with 3 bases left between them. CDR3 region: CASSLNTGELFF. The CDR3 DNA sequence: TGTGCCAGCAGCCTAAACACCGGGGAGCTGTTTTTT.